This T cell receptor (beta chain) came from a study of cytomegalovirus exposure and HLA in healthy donors. Study-wide points: It was fewer than 200 TCR beta chains that were listed as cytomegalovirus-associated. Clonal expansion was found to be greater in HLA-associated TCR beta chains than in equally common others in a later analysis. Earlier analysis found most TCR beta V segments productive about 87% or about 30% of the time.

The V and J ends lost 1 base and 2 bases, in that order; junction bases with no gene match: 5. CDR3 length: 16 residues. Germline loops: CDR1 WNHNN, CDR2 SYGVQD (reference sequence). Primers included in the PCR were 60 Vbeta and 13 Jbeta primers. The data were produced by immunoSEQ multiplex PCR, yet TCRdb's version contains in-frame clones alone and is incomplete. The sample data list some 62,000 clones. To note about this clone: The antigen is unknown.

Sequencing input: PBMCs. V gene TRBV10-1 combines with J gene TRBJ2-3; 8 nucleotides align to TRBD2. The receptor was derived from a young man in good health and CMV-seropositive. The CDR3: CASSELGLAVTDTQYF. The DNA for the CDR3 is TGCGCCAGCAGTGAGTTAGGACTAGCAGTCACAGATACGCAGTATTTT.